This T cell receptor (beta chain) was found in a study of CD8 T cells in ankylosing spondylitis. Study findings and constraints: CD8+ disease-linked clones were present at relatively low frequencies in blood. Matched ankylosing spondylitis synovial fluid reportedly showed significant enrichment of disease-linked clones.

The CDR3 is made up of 11 amino acids. Germline values: CDR1 SQVTM, CDR2 ANQGSEA. With 4 bases removed from V and 4 bases from J, the gap between germline ends came to 4 bases. Molecular-barcoded quantitative 5'-RACE produced these TCR beta libraries. TCRdb redid the calling of the 5' RACE reads with MiXCR, one entry per CDR3 protein. The sample has 150,000 to 200,000 distinct CDR3 sequences, approximately 16% seen once. This clonotype was observed many times. Its antigen is unidentified. The clonotype originates from a male donor with ankylosing spondylitis or in good health (not recorded which). Specimen: blood, either unsorted or a sorted T cell fraction (not recorded which). The V gene is TRBV29-1, the J gene TRBJ2-2; D not resolved. For the CDR3, the DNA is TGCAGCGTTGTCATCACCGGGGAGCTGTTTTTT. It translates to CSVVITGELFF.